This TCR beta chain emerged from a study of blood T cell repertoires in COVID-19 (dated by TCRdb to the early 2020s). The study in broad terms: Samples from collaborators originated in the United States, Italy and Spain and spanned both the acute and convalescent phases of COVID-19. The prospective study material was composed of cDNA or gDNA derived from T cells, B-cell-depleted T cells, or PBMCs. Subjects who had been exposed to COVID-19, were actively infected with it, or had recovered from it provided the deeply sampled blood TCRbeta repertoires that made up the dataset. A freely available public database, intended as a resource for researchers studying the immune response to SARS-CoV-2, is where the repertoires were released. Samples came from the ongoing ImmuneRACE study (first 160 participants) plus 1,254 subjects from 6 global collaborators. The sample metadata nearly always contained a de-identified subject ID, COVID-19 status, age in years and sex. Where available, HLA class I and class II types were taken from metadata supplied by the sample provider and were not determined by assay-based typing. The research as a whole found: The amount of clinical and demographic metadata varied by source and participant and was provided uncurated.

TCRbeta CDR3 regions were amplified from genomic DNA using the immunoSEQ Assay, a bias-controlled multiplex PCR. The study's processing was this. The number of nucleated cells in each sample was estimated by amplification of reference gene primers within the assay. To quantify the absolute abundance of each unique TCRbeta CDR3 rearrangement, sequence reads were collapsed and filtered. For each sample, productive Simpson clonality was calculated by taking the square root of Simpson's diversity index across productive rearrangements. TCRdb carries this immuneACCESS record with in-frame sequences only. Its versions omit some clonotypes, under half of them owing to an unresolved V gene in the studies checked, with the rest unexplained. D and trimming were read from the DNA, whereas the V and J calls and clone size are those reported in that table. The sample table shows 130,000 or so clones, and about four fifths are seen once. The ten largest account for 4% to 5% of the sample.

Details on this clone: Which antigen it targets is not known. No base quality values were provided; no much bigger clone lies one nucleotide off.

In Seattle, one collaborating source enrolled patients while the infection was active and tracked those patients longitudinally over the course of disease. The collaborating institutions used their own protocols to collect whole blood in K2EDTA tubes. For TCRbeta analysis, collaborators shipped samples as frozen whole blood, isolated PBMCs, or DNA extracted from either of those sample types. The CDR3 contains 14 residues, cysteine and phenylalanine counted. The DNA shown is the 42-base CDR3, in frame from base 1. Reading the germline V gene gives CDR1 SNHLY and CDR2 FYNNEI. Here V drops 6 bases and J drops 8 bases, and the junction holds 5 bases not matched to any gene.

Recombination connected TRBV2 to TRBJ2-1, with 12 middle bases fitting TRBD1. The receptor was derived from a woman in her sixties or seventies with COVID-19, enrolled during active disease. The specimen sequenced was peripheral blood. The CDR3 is CASRPGTGGDEQFF. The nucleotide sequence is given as TGTGCCAGCAGACCCGGGACAGGGGGCGATGAGCAGTTCTTC.